This T cell receptor beta chain was sequenced for a study of cytomegalovirus exposure and HLA in healthy donors. Study findings and constraints: The authors listed 150 to 200 TCR beta chains as cytomegalovirus-associated. Using a false discovery rate of 0.05, a later analysis showed that around 16,000 TCR beta sequences were associated with HLA alleles. Common viral pathogens (according to a later analysis) appeared linked to several of the most significant clusters.

As for this clone: Its antigen remains unknown.

Vbeta (60) and Jbeta (13) primers were used in the PCR. As handled by the study authors: Roughly 80 million unique TCR beta chains, roughly 11 million of them shared, were counted by a later analysis. Using immunoSEQ multiplex PCR, the repertoire was profiled, and TCRdb retains in-frame clones only, with some absent. V and J calls plus clone size are reproduced from that table; the DNA served to infer D and trimming. The table lists roughly 13,000 clones, over 55% of them singletons. This CDR3 spans 14 amino acids. Trimming removed 3 bases from V and 5 bases from J, with 14 bases in between. Germline assignment: CDR1 MGHDK and CDR2 SYGVNS.

The sequence was obtained from a woman aged 45-65 years in good health and CMV-seropositive. The chain recombines TRBV25-1 with TRBJ2-7, with D perhaps TRBD1 (5 bases). Sequencing used PBMCs. The CDR3 reads CASSDTGGKDEQYF. The CDR3 DNA reads as TGTGCCAGCAGTGATACAGGCGGTAAAGACGAGCAGTACTTC.